Ten or more counts support the clone carrying this T cell receptor (beta chain). As yet, its antigen is unknown. The junction had 6 bases not matched to a gene; V was cut back by 2 bases and J by 7 bases. CDR1 is MNHEY and CDR2 is SVGAGI in the germline V gene. This CDR3 is 15 amino acids long. This specimen belongs to a study of T cell repertoires in cytomegalovirus infection. Study conclusions and caveats: HLA-C-restricted CMV clonotypes gave the most frequent clonotype in two of eight donors. There were carriers of CMV plus the relevant HLA, and cumulative public TCR beta family frequency identified them.

TCRdb re-analysed the reads in MiXCR, keeping a single row per CDR3 protein. The sample comprises around 250,000 distinct CDR3 sequences, about 17% of which are singletons, and roughly 45% rests with the top ten. The source of this sequence is a human donor in good health (CMV status not recorded). Some clones in this sample may be carry-over from other donors' samples. This rearrangement joins TRBV6-5 to TRBJ2-1; 9 positions agree with TRBD2. The sequenced sample consisted of CD8+ T cells from PBMCs. The chain's CDR3 is CASSYGLAGDNEQFF. The CDR3 nucleotides are TGTGCCAGCAGTTACGGGTTAGCGGGGGATAATGAGCAGTTCTTC.